These 14 T cell receptor beta chains share one sample of origin, sequenced in a study of blood T cell repertoires in COVID-19. Using immunoSEQ multiplex PCR, the repertoire was profiled, and TCRdb retains in-frame clones only, with some absent. The data show 120,000 or so clones, around three quarters seen once. Sequenced: peripheral blood. Source of these receptors: a woman in her fifties or sixties with acute or convalescent COVID-19.

The chain joins TRBV5-1 to TRBJ1-6; no clear D gene. Germline CDR1 reads SGHRS; CDR2 reads YFSETQ. This CDR3 comprises 15 residues. V was shortened by 0 bases and J by 8 bases, with 12 bases between the two germline ends. For the CDR3, the DNA is TGCGCCAGCAGCTTGGGGCAGGCCGGGGATTCACCCCTCCACTTT. It translates to CASSLGQAGDSPLHF.

The rearrangement joins TRBV3-1 (or the pseudogene TRBV3-2) to TRBJ1-6, with a tentative D call TRBD1 (5 bases). V dropped 0 bases and J dropped 11 bases, with 11 bases sitting between them. Germline V gene sequence: CDR1 LGHDT, CDR2 YNNKEL (reference sequence). The CDR3 is 14 residues long. CDR3 protein: CASSQELTGAPLHF. The CDR3 DNA is TGTGCCAGCAGCCAAGAGCTCACAGGAGCACCCCTCCACTTT.

V gene TRBV6-5 combines with J gene TRBJ2-5; 8 bases map to TRBD2. J lost 1 base, V lost 2 bases, and 3 bases had no gene match. The CDR3 consists of 15 residues. Germline values: CDR1 MNHEY, CDR2 SVGAGI. The CDR3 coding sequence is TGTGCCAGCAGTTACGATACTAGCGGCCAAGAGACCCAGTACTTC. Encoded protein: CASSYDTSGQETQYF.

The CDR3 bases are TGTGCCAGCAGCGAAGGACAGAGGAGCTACGAGCAGTACTTC. Encoded protein: CASSEGQRSYEQYF. V is TRBV7-6 and J is TRBJ2-7; a possible D gene is TRBD1 (6 bases). Per germline, CDR1 SGHVS and CDR2 FNYEAQ. With 5 bases removed from V and 3 bases from J, the gap between germline ends came to 14 bases. The CDR3 has 14 residues.

V is TRBV5-4 and J is TRBJ1-3, with D perhaps TRBD1 (5 bases). CDR3 length: 16 residues. CDR1 and CDR2 from the germline V gene are SGHNT and YYREEE (reference sequence). With 0 bases removed from V and 2 bases from J, the gap between germline ends came to 12 bases. The CDR3 DNA is TGTGCCAGCAGCTTGGGACAGACTCGAACTGGAAACACCATATATTTT. Its protein product is CASSLGQTRTGNTIYF.

The rearrangement joins TRBV7-9 to TRBJ2-3; tentative D call: TRBD1 (6 bases). CDR1 is SEHNR, CDR2 FQNEAQ, per germline (reference sequence). The V end lost 6 bases, the J end lost 0 bases, and 16 bases lay between the germline ends. The CDR3 spans 16 residues. The CDR3, as DNA: TGTGCCAGCAGTTTCCCCGGACAGACAAGCACAGATACGCAGTATTTT. As protein: CASSFPGQTSTDTQYF.

This rearrangement joins TRBV2 to TRBJ1-2; D is unresolved. V shed 6 bases and J shed 3 bases, with 8 bases lying between them. The CDR3 runs 12 residues. Per germline, CDR1 SNHLY and CDR2 FYNNEI. CDR3 bases: TGTGCCAGCAGCCCCTCGGACTATGGCTACACCTTC. Its protein is CASSPSDYGYTF.

V is TRBV6-5 and J is TRBJ1-4; 7 bases fit TRBD1. Looked up from germline, CDR1 is MNHEY and CDR2 is SVGAGI. The trim removed 4 bases at V and 4 bases at J, leaving 3 bases unmatched. The CDR3 runs 14 residues. The CDR3, as DNA: TGTGCCAGCAGTTTCCAGGGGGTTAATGAAAAACTGTTTTTT. Its protein product is CASSFQGVNEKLFF.

Only one count was recorded for this clone. The V call is TRBV7-6, the J call TRBJ2-5; 14 nucleotides align to TRBD2. The V gene's germline CDR1 is SGHVS and CDR2 FNYEAQ. V gave up 5 bases and J gave up 5 bases; unmatched junction bases: 4. CDR3 length equals 15 residues. This chain's CDR3 is CASSVGLAGGETQYF. In nucleotides, the CDR3 is TGTGCCAGCAGCGTAGGACTAGCGGGGGGCGAGACCCAGTACTTC. Full variable domain (missing parts from reference TRBV7-6 and TRBJ2-5): GAGVSQSPRYKVTKRGQDVALRCDPISGHVSLYWYRQALGQGPEFLTYFNYEAQQDKSGLPNDRFSAERPEGSISTLTIQRTEQRDSAMYRCASSVGLAGGETQYFGPGTRLLVL.

The rearrangement uses TRBV6-5 and TRBJ1-1, with D possibly TRBD1 on 5 matching bases. In germline, CDR1 is MNHEY, CDR2 SVGAGI. The V gene lost 7 bases and the J gene lost 2 bases, with 11 bases spanning the gap. The CDR3 contains 13 residues. The CDR3 coding sequence is TGTGCCAGCACTCGGCAGGGCAACACTGAAGCTTTCTTT. Translation gives CASTRQGNTEAFF.

V and J are TRBV2 and TRBJ1-4; the match to TRBD1 covers 11 bases. Germline CDR1 is SNHLY and CDR2 is FYNNEI. The junction had 7 bases not matched to a gene; V was cut back by 7 bases and J by 9 bases. The CDR3 covers 14 residues. CDR3 loop: CASITGTGGKKLFF. In DNA form, the CDR3 reads TGTGCCAGCATAACCGGGACAGGGGGTAAAAAACTGTTTTTT. Combining the CDR3 with reference TRBV2 and TRBJ1-4 gives the whole variable domain EPEVTQTPSHQVTQMGQEVILRCVPISNHLYFYWYRQILGQKVEFLVSFYNNEISEKSEIFDDQFSVERPDGSNFTLKIRSTKLEDSAMYFCASITGTGGKKLFFGSGTQLSVL.

The CDR3 DNA sequence: TGTGCCAGTAGCGTGGGACAGGGAAGCACTGAAGCTTTCTTT. Its translation is CASSVGQGSTEAFF. The chain uses TRBV19 and TRBJ1-1, with 9 bases lining up with TRBD1. Germline V gene sequence: CDR1 LNHDA, CDR2 SQIVND (reference sequence). The CDR3 spans 14 residues. The V and J ends lost 6 bases and 4 bases, in that order; junction bases with no gene match: 6. The whole variable domain, remainder taken from reference TRBV19 and TRBJ1-1, is DGGITQSPKYLFRKEGQNVTLSCEQNLNHDAMYWYRQDPGQGLRLIYYSQIVNDFQKGDIAEGYSVSREKKESFPLTVTSAQKNPTAFYLCASSVGQGSTEAFFGQGTRLTVV.

This clone was counted only a few times. The gene calls are TRBV28 and TRBJ1-2; 8 nucleotides agree with TRBD1. The CDR3 runs to 18 residues. Trimming at V came to 4 bases and at J to 2 bases, leaving 15 bases not matched to a gene. Germline assignment: CDR1 MDHEN and CDR2 SYDVKM. CDR3 amino acids: CASSSPSGTGSRNYGYTF. The CDR3 region has the DNA TGTGCCAGCAGTTCCCCTTCGGGGACAGGAAGCAGGAACTATGGCTACACCTTC.

This chain joins TRBV29-1 and TRBJ2-5; a weak D match, TRBD1 (7 bases). The germline V gene has CDR1 SQVTM and CDR2 ANQGSEA. The CDR3 covers 15 residues. V lost 0 bases and J lost 5, with 16 bases in between. CDR3 protein: CSVEDLRRGRETQYF. CDR3 nucleotides: TGCAGCGTTGAAGATCTTCGGAGGGGGCGGGAGACCCAGTACTTC.